The 13 T cell receptor beta chains given below trace back to one sample, sequenced in a study of T cells after yellow fever vaccination (dated by TCRdb to the late 2010s). The intended sense of this specimen's treatment or condition label: live attenuated yellow fever vaccine strain. Libraries came from 5' RACE. Sequencing took place on an Illumina HiSeq 2500. Through fastp at Q25 and MiXCR, TCRdb rebuilt clones from the public reads, retaining in-frame beta chains. Entries are consolidated by CDR3 protein sequence, retaining the most common genes and DNA. The sample yields approximately 550,000 distinct CDR3 sequences; over 15% were counted once. The top ten hold roughly 13% of the sample. The source material was PBMCs, sampled 15 days after the yellow fever booster vaccination. These receptors were obtained from a man aged 25-40 years who received the YFV17D yellow fever vaccine.

This clonotype came up many times. This chain joins TRBV25-1 and TRBJ1-1; unclear D gene. Germline loops: CDR1 MGHDK, CDR2 SYGVNS. V was cut by 6 bases and J by 5 bases, with 7 bases left in between. This CDR3 contains 11 residues. The CDR3 loop reads CASRGGTEAFF. Here the CDR3 DNA reads TGTGCCAGCAGGGGAGGGACTGAAGCTTTCTTT.

This clonotype was counted between two and nine times. This chain links TRBV7-3 with TRBJ2-3; 10 bases map to TRBD2. The CDR3 spans 15 residues. In germline, CDR1 is SGHTA, CDR2 FQGTGA. V dropped 5 bases and J dropped 4; count of bases not matched to a gene: 6. The CDR3 here is CASSPAGGPADTQYF. CDR3 bases: TGTGCCAGCAGCCCAGCGGGAGGGCCCGCAGATACGCAGTATTTT.

The CDR3 spells CASSLALAGGPETQYF. The CDR3 nucleotides read TGCGCCAGCAGCTTGGCCCTAGCGGGAGGGCCGGAGACCCAGTACTTC. The V call is TRBV5-1, the J call TRBJ2-5, with 12 bases lining up with TRBD2. This CDR3 has 16 amino acids. V was pared by 0 bases and J by 5 bases, with 5 bases of the junction left unmatched. The germline V gene encodes CDR1 SGHRS and CDR2 YFSETQ.

The rearrangement links TRBV6-2 or TRBV6-3 to TRBJ1-4; 7 bases map to TRBD1. Germline CDR1 and CDR2: MNHEY and SVGEGT. Losses at the gene ends were 6 bases for V and 8 bases for J; bases not matched to a gene: 15. The CDR3 length is 16 residues. The CDR3 DNA reads TGTGCCAGCAGAGTTCCAGACAGGGAAGGATACGAAAAACTGTTTTTT. Its protein is CASRVPDREGYEKLFF.

Only a few counts were recorded for this clonotype. The V gene is TRBV10-2, the J gene TRBJ2-3; D not resolved. The CDR3 has 15 amino acids. Between the trimmed V and J ends, which lost 3 bases and 3 bases, there was a span of 13 bases. CDR1 and CDR2 (germline): WSHSY, SAAADI. Written as DNA, the CDR3 is TGCGCCAGCAGTGAAGCCTTGTTAATAACAGATACGCAGTATTTT. Translated: CASSEALLITDTQYF.

J is TRBJ2-5 and V is TRBV5-1; tentatively, D is TRBD2 (6 bases). Germline-derived CDR1 and CDR2 are SGHRS and YFSETQ. The CDR3 sequence is 15 residues long. V lost 1 base and J lost 5, with 15 bases in between. For the CDR3, the DNA is TGCGCCAGCAGCTTGATGGGACGGGAGCGGGAGACCCAGTACTTC. Residues: CASSLMGRERETQYF. The full variable domain, its missing parts supplied by reference TRBV5-1 and TRBJ2-5, is KAGVTQTPRYLIKTRGQQVTLSCSPISGHRSVSWYQQTPGQGLQFLFEYFSETQRNKGNFPGRFSGRQFSNSRSEMNVSTLELGDSALYLCASSLMGRERETQYFGPGTRLLVL.

This clonotype was seen at least ten times. CDR3 protein: CASSLDPLYEQYF. CDR3 sequence (DNA): TGTGCCAGCAGCTTGGATCCCCTCTACGAGCAGTACTTC. The rearrangement uses TRBV6-1 and TRBJ2-7; D is uncertain. From germline, CDR1 is MNHNS and CDR2 SASEGT. The CDR3 has 13 amino acids. Trimming took 6 bases from V and 3 from J, leaving 12 bases between them.

The chain combines TRBV7-2 with TRBJ1-5; possibly TRBD1 for D (6 bases). CDR1 and CDR2 (germline): SGHTA, FQGNSA. V was pared by 5 bases and J by 5 bases, with 16 bases between. This CDR3 region has 15 residues. The CDR3 here is CASSPVGAGDQPQHF. The CDR3, as DNA: TGTGCCAGCAGCCCCGTGGGGGCGGGGGATCAGCCCCAGCATTTT.

There are a few counts of this clonotype. The chain carries TRBV5-1 and TRBJ1-1; D perhaps matches TRBD1 (5 bases). Trimming removed 2 bases from V and 1 base from J, with 9 bases in between. The germline gives CDR1 SGHRS, CDR2 YFSETQ. This CDR3 is 14 amino acids long. CDR3 sequence (DNA): TGCGCCAGCAGCTTTGCAGGGTCGAACACTGAAGCTTTCTTT. Its protein is CASSFAGSNTEAFF.

DNA of the CDR3: TGCAGTGCTGAGAGCGGGAGTGTCAACACAGATACGCAGTATTTT. Translation: CSAESGSVNTDTQYF. The chain couples TRBV20-1 to TRBJ2-3; 8 bases fit TRBD2. CDR1 is DFQATT, CDR2 SNEGSKA, per germline (reference sequence). The CDR3 loop spans 15 amino acids. With 5 bases clipped from V and 2 bases from J, the junction kept 9 bases outside the gene matches.

The V call is TRBV18, the J call TRBJ1-3; D not resolved. The CDR3 contains 14 residues. V lost 3 bases and J lost 2, with 8 bases in between. CDR1 and CDR2 from the germline V gene are KGHSH and LQKENI. CDR3 sequence reads: CASSPKIAGNTIYF. The CDR3 DNA is TGTGCCAGCTCACCCAAAATTGCTGGAAACACCATATATTTT. Full variable domain (outside the CDR3, taken from reference TRBV18 and TRBJ1-3): NAGVMQNPRHLVRRRGQEARLRCSPMKGHSHVYWYRQLPEEGLKFMVYLQKENIIDESGMPKERFSAEFPKEGPSILRIQQVVRGDSAAYFCASSPKIAGNTIYFGEGSWLTVV.

The V call is TRBV5-5, the J call TRBJ2-3; 8 bases agree with TRBD1. The CDR3 loop spans 16 amino acids. Germline CDR1 and CDR2: SGHKS and YYEKEE (reference sequence). The J segment lost 0 bases and the V segment lost 4 bases, leaving 7 bases of the junction unmatched. The CDR3 sequence: CASSIDRGTSTDTQYF. Here the CDR3 DNA reads TGTGCCAGCAGCATAGACAGGGGAACTAGCACAGATACGCAGTATTTT.

This clonotype appeared many times. V usage is TRBV29-1 and J usage is TRBJ2-3; D not resolved. This CDR3 has 12 amino acids. Trimming removed 2 bases from V and 2 bases from J, with 5 bases in between. Germline CDR1 is SQVTM and CDR2 is ANQGSEA. CDR3: CSVERDTDTQYF. The CDR3 DNA reads as TGCAGCGTTGAAAGGGACACAGATACGCAGTATTTT.